This T cell receptor beta chain was obtained from a study of control samples from healthy donors and cancer patients. The CDR3 spans 13 residues. V was pared by 2 bases and J by 3 bases, with 7 bases between. From germline, CDR1 is SGHTA and CDR2 FQGNSA. TCRdb's copy holds only in-frame clones and misses some; the assay was immunoSEQ multiplex PCR. The table includes some 89,000 clones, 85% detected once. The sequence was obtained from a woman aged 35 to 49 in good health. The sample was blood. The chain couples TRBV7-2 to TRBJ2-5, with D perhaps assigned TRBD1 or TRBD2 (5 bases each). The CDR3 spells CASSLMGEETQYF. The CDR3 DNA sequence: TGTGCCAGCAGCTTAATGGGGGAAGAGACCCAGTACTTC.